This T cell receptor (beta chain) is from a study of Ad26.COV2.S vaccination and SARS-CoV-2 variants. On the study more broadly: The authors gave Ad26.COV2.S intramuscularly, either once or twice 56 days apart. General observations from the study: Researchers reported similar non-spike TCR breadth in vaccine and placebo recipients.

Indicated treatment: around 19 received Ad26.COV2.S at low or high dose, single or two shots; about 5 received placebo; per-sample allocation not given. Following the first vaccine or placebo injection, samples were taken on day 63. Vaccination used an Ad26 vector expressing Wuhan-strain SARS-CoV-2 spike. The method was immunoSEQ multiplex PCR; TCRdb's version includes in-frame clones alone and lacks a portion of them. The data contain 360,000 or so clones, roughly 84% of them seen just once; the ten biggest clones take up about 3.4%. This clone appeared a few times. The antigen is unknown. Germline values: CDR1 LGHNA, CDR2 YNFKEQ. After removal of 1 base from V and 9 bases from J, the junction contained 9 bases not matched to a gene. The CDR3 totals 16 residues.

This specimen consisted of peripheral blood, obtained in a trial of Ad26.COV2.S vaccine versus placebo. The sequence was collected from a person between 18 and 59 years old who received the Ad26.COV2.S COVID-19 vaccine or a placebo. The chain uses TRBV4-2 and TRBJ1-6; 7 nucleotides line up with TRBD1. The CDR3 loop reads CASSQVSTGIVSPLHF. The DNA of the CDR3 is TGTGCCAGCAGCCAAGTCTCGACAGGGATAGTTTCACCCCTCCACTTT.